These T cell receptor beta chains were read from a single sample in a study of T cell responses to AZD1222 COVID-19 vaccine. Method: immunoSEQ multiplex PCR; TCRdb's copy keeps in-frame clones and lacks some. The data hold some 150,000 clones, with about 92% observed a single time. Sequencing was performed on peripheral blood, taken on day 0 of AZD1222 vaccination. All receptors come from an adult in good health. Both conserved end residues are part of each CDR3. D genes are given only for firm matches. Clone size appears in some rows only: once, few, many, or a class for an expanded clone.

v_gene: TRBV20-1
j_gene: TRBJ1-1
d_gene: NA
abundance: NA
CDR3aa: CSASPDTEAFF
CDR3nt: TGCAGTGCTAGCCCAGATACTGAAGCTTTCTTT

v_gene: TRBV5-5
j_gene: TRBJ1-2
d_gene: NA
abundance: NA
CDR3aa: CASTLDSAGYTF
CDR3nt: TGTGCCAGCACCCTCGACTCGGCAGGCTACACCTTC

v_gene: TRBV27
j_gene: TRBJ1-1
d_gene: TRBD1
abundance: NA
CDR3aa: CASSIRTGGVTEAFF
CDR3nt: TGTGCCAGCAGTATACGGACAGGGGGGGTCACTGAAGCTTTCTTT

v_gene: TRBV11-1
j_gene: TRBJ2-7
d_gene: TRBD1
abundance: NA
CDR3aa: CASSFPGTGGEQYF
CDR3nt: TGTGCCAGCAGTTTTCCCGGGACAGGGGGCGAGCAGTACTTC

v_gene: TRBV5-1
j_gene: TRBJ1-3
d_gene: NA
abundance: NA
CDR3aa: CASSLAPGASSGNTIYF
CDR3nt: TGCGCCAGCAGCTTGGCCCCAGGAGCCTCCTCTGGAAACACCATATATTTT

v_gene: TRBV5-6
j_gene: TRBJ2-5
d_gene: NA
abundance: NA
CDR3aa: CASSLFGETQYF
CDR3nt: TGTGCCAGCAGCCTGTTCGGAGAGACCCAGTACTTC

v_gene: TRBV4-2
j_gene: TRBJ1-4
d_gene: NA
abundance: once
CDR3aa: CASSQDRQTTNEKLFF
CDR3nt: TGTGCCAGCAGCCAAGATCGACAGACAACTAATGAAAAACTGTTTTTT

v_gene: TRBV21-1
j_gene: TRBJ1-2
d_gene: NA
abundance: NA
CDR3aa: CASTGANYGYTF
CDR3nt: TGTGCCAGCACCGGGGCGAACTATGGCTACACCTTC

v_gene: TRBV27
j_gene: TRBJ2-2
d_gene: TRBD2
abundance: NA
CDR3aa: CATGTSGRDRAGELFF
CDR3nt: TGTGCCACCGGGACTAGCGGGAGGGATAGGGCCGGGGAGCTGTTTTTT

v_gene: TRBV6-4
j_gene: TRBJ1-2
d_gene: NA
abundance: NA
CDR3aa: CASSDGEGDGYTF
CDR3nt: TGTGCCAGCAGTGACGGAGAGGGGGATGGCTACACCTTC